A few counts support the clone carrying this T cell receptor (beta chain). Its antigen is not known. This CDR3 comprises 13 residues. Germline V gene sequence: CDR1 WNHNN, CDR2 SYGVQD (reference sequence). V was cut by 5 bases and J by 3 bases, with 10 bases left in between. This entry belongs to a study of T cells after yellow fever vaccination. Points from the study as a whole: CD4 and CD8 compartments shared a small share of clonotypes, likely from convergent recombination.

A single record per CDR3 protein comes from TCRdb applying MiXCR to the 5' RACE reads. The top ten hold around 23% of the sample, which has 250,000 to 400,000 distinct CDR3 sequences, roughly 4% seen once. The J gene is TRBJ1-1, the V gene TRBV10-1; tentatively, D is TRBD1 (5 bases). The material was PBMCs, obtained 5 days after the yellow fever booster vaccination. The clonotype comes from a man younger than 30 who received the YFV17D yellow fever vaccine. The CDR3 nucleotides read TGCGCCAGCAGTCGGGGCCTAGACACTGAAGCTTTCTTT. It yields the protein CASSRGLDTEAFF.